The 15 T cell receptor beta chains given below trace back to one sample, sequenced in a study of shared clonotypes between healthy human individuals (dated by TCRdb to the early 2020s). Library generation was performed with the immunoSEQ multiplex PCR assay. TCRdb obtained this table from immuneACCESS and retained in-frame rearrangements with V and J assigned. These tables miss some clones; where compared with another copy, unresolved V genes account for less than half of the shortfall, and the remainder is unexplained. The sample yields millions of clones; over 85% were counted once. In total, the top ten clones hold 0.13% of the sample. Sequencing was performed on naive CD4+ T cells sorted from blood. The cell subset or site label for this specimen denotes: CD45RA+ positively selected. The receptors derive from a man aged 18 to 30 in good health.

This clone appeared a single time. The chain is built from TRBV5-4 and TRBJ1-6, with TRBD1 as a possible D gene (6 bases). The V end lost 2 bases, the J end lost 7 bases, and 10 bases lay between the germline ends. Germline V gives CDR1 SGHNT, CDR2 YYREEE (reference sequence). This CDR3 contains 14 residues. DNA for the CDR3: TGTGCCAGCAGCTTAGGGGGTATCAATTCACCCCTCCACTTT. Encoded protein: CASSLGGINSPLHF. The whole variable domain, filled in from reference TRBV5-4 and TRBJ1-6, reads ETGVTQSPTHLIKTRGQQVTLRCSSQSGHNTVSWYQQALGQGPQFIFQYYREEENGRGNFPPRFSGLQFPNYSSELNVNALELDDSALYLCASSLGGINSPLHFGNGTRLTVT.

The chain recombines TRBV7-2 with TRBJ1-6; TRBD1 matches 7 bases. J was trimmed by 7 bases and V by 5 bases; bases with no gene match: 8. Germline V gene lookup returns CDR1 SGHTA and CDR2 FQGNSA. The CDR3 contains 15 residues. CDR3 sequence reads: CASSPRQGGNSPLHF. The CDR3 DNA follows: TGTGCCAGCAGCCCACGACAGGGCGGGAATTCACCCCTCCACTTT.

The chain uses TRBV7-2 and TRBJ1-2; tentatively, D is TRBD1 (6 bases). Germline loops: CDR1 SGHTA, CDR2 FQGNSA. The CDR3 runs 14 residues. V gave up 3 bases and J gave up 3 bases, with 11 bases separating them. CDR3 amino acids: CASSFLQGDYGYTF. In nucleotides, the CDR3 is TGTGCCAGCAGCTTCCTACAGGGTGACTATGGCTACACCTTC.

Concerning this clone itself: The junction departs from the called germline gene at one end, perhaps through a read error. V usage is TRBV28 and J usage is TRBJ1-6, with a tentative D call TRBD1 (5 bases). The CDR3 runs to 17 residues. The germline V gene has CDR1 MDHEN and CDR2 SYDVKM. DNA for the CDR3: TGTGCCACCAGTCAGGGTGATTGGCTCTCCTATAATTCACCCCTCCACTTT. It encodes CATSQGDWLSYNSPLHF.

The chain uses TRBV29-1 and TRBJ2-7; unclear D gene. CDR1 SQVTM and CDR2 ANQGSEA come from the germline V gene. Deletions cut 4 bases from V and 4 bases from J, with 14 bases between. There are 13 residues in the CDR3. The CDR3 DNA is TGCAGCGTTGGGCACGGTAAGGCTTACGAGCAGTACTTC. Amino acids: CSVGHGKAYEQYF.

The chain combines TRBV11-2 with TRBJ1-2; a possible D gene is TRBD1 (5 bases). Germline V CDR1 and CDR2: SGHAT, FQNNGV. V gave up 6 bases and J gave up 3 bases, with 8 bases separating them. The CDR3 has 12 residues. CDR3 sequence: CASRGEYYGYTF. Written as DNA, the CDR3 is TGTGCCAGCAGGGGGGAATACTATGGCTACACCTTC. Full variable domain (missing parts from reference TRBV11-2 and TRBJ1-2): EAGVAQSPRYKIIEKRQSVAFWCNPISGHATLYWYQQILGQGPKLLIQFQNNGVVDDSQLPKDRFSAERLKGVDSTLKIQPAKLEDSAVYLCASRGEYYGYTFGSGTRLTVV.

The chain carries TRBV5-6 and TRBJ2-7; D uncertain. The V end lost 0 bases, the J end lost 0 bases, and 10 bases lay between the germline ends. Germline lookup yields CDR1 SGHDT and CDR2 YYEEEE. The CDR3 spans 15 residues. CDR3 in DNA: TGTGCCAGCAGCTTGGCACTATCCTTCTCCTACGAGCAGTACTTC. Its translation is CASSLALSFSYEQYF.

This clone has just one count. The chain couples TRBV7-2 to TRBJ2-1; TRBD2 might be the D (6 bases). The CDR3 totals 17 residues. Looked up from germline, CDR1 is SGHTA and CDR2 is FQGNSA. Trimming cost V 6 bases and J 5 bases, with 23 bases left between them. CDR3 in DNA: TGTGCCAGCAGTCAACGGGGACTCCAATACCTCCACAATGAGCAGTTCTTC. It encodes CASSQRGLQYLHNEQFF.

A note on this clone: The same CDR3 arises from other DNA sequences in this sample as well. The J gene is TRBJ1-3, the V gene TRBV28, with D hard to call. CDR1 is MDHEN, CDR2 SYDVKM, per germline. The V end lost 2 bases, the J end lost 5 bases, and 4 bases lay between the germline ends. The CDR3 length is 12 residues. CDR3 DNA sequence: TGTGCCAGCAGTTTAAATCGAAACACCATATATTTT. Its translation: CASSLNRNTIYF.

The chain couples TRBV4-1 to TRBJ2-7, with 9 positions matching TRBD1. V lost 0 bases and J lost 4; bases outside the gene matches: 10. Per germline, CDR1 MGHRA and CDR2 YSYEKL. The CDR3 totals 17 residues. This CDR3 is CASSQDSTGTGHYEQYF. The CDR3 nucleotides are TGCGCCAGCAGCCAAGATTCGACCGGGACAGGGCATTACGAGCAGTACTTC.

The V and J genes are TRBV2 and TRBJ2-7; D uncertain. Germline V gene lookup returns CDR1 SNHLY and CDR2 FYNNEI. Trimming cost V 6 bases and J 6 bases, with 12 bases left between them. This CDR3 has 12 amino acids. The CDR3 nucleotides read TGTGCCAGCAGGACGTCGAAAGGCGAGCAGTACTTC. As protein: CASRTSKGEQYF.

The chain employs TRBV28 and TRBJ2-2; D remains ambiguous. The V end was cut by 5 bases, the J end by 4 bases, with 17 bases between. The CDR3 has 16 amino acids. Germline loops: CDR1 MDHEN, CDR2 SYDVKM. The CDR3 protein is CASSVDSLGSTGELFF. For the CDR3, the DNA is TGTGCCAGCAGTGTAGACTCCCTTGGCAGCACCGGGGAGCTGTTTTTT.

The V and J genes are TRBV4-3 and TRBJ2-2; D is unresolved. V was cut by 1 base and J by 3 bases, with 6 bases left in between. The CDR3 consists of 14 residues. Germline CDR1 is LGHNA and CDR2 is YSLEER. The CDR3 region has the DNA TGCGCCAGCAGCCAAGTTTCGGACACCGGGGAGCTGTTTTTT. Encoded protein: CASSQVSDTGELFF.

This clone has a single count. CDR3 in DNA: TGTGCCAGCAGCGCCCAACTAGGCATTAATGAGCAGTTCTTC. This gives the protein CASSAQLGINEQFF. This chain connects TRBV5-4 to TRBJ2-1; a possible D gene is TRBD2 (5 bases). The CDR3 contains 14 residues. Per the germline V gene, CDR1 is SGHNT and CDR2 is YYREEE (reference sequence). V was cut by 4 bases and J by 7 bases, with 15 bases left in between.

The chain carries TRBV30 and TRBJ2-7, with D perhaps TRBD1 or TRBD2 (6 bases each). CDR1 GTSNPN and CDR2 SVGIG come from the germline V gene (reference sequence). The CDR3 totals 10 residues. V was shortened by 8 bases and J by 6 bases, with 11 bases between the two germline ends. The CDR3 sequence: CAVGGFEQYF. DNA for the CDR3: TGTGCCGTAGGGGGGTTCGAGCAGTACTTC.